One sample yielded the 28 T cell receptor beta chains listed below, sequenced in a study of blood T cells in healthy people across ages. A J-beta primer mix and a sample-barcoded 5' primer were used in a second PCR of roughly 7 to 12 cycles. A single record per CDR3 protein comes from TCRdb applying MiXCR to the 5' RACE reads. The data show 650,000 to 800,000 distinct CDR3 sequences, approximately 44% seen once. The sample consisted of blood. These receptors all come from a man aged 60 to 75 in good health.

This clonotype was observed a single time. The chain couples TRBV20-1 to TRBJ2-5; D not resolved. This CDR3 has 14 amino acids. V lost 6 bases, J lost 3 bases, and 17 bases lay in between. The germline V gene has CDR1 DFQATT and CDR2 SNEGSKA (reference sequence). In nucleotides, the CDR3 is TGCAGTGCCCCTGGATCACAAAATGAAGAGACCCAGTACTTC. This sequence encodes CSAPGSQNEETQYF.

The rearrangement uses TRBV15 and TRBJ2-1; tentatively, D is TRBD2 (6 bases). Matching the DNA end better, TRBJ2-7 makes the J call doubtful. The germline V gene has CDR1 LNHNV and CDR2 YYDKDF (reference sequence). This CDR3 is built from 15 residues. The CDR3 DNA reads TGTGCCACCAGCGGCGGGGATAGCTCCTACAATGAGCAGTACTTC. Translated: CATSGGDSSYNEQYF.

At least ten counts were recorded for this clonotype. The rearrangement joins TRBV20-1 to TRBJ2-7, with D unresolved. The CDR3 runs 12 residues. The germline gives CDR1 DFQATT, CDR2 SNEGSKA (reference sequence). V was trimmed by 6 bases and J by 0 bases, leaving 9 bases between them. The CDR3 DNA sequence: TGCAGTGCGGATCTAAGCTCCTACGAGCAGTACTTC. Protein sequence: CSADLSSYEQYF.

This clonotype has a handful of counts. The rearrangement uses TRBV29-1 and TRBJ2-1, with TRBD2 matching over 8 bases. The CDR3 is made up of 14 amino acids. V lost 5 bases, J lost 4 bases, and 7 bases stayed unmatched. In germline, CDR1 is SQVTM, CDR2 ANQGSEA. CDR3 in DNA: TGCAGCGTTCTTCAAACTAGCGGTTACAATGAGCAGTTCTTC. It codes for CSVLQTSGYNEQFF.

This clonotype was seen a handful of times. This rearrangement joins TRBV28 to TRBJ2-7, with 9 bases identical to TRBD1. Germline V gene data show CDR1 as MDHEN and CDR2 as SYDVKM. V gave up 5 bases and J gave up 6 bases; unmatched junction bases: 11. CDR3 length: 15 amino acids. CDR3 protein: CASSEATGGVREQYF. For the CDR3, the DNA is TGTGCCAGCAGTGAGGCGACAGGGGGAGTTCGCGAGCAGTACTTC.

The chain couples TRBV29-1 to TRBJ1-2; possible D gene TRBD1, 6 bases. Germline loops: CDR1 SQVTM, CDR2 ANQGSEA. V was pared by 6 bases and J by 5 bases, with 13 bases between. CDR3 length equals 12 residues. CDR3 amino acids: CSVRGAGYGYTF. The CDR3 DNA sequence: TGCAGCGTGCGGGGGGCCGGGTATGGCTACACCTTC. The whole variable domain, filled in from reference TRBV29-1 and TRBJ1-2, reads SAVISQKPSRDICQRGTSLTIQCQVDSQVTMMFWYRQQPGQSLTLIATANQGSEATYESGFVIDKFPISRPNLTFSTLTVSNMSPEDSSIYLCSVRGAGYGYTFGSGTRLTVV.

V and J are TRBV20-1 and TRBJ1-1; weak D call: TRBD1 (5 bases). The CDR3 has 13 amino acids. Germline-derived CDR1 and CDR2 are DFQATT and SNEGSKA (reference sequence). The V and J ends lost 3 bases and 3 bases respectively, with 11 bases between them. CDR3 nucleotides: TGCAGTGCTAGGGGGGTTACGGACACTGAAGCTTTCTTT. Its translation: CSARGVTDTEAFF.

V is TRBV18 and J is TRBJ2-3; 9 nucleotides match TRBD1. CDR3 size: 14 residues. V was pared by 8 bases and J by 2 bases, with 5 bases of the junction left unmatched. Germline V gives CDR1 KGHSH, CDR2 LQKENI. Here the CDR3 reads CASQGQGNTDTQYF. The DNA of the CDR3 is TGTGCCAGCCAAGGACAGGGGAACACAGATACGCAGTATTTT.

This chain joins TRBV20-1 and TRBJ2-5; D might be TRBD1 (8 bases). The CDR3 is 13 amino acids. V lost 6 bases and J 5 bases, leaving 16 bases between the germline ends. Germline-derived CDR1 and CDR2 are DFQATT and SNEGSKA (reference sequence). The CDR3, as DNA: TGCAGTGCCGCACAGGGGGGAGGGGAGACCCAGTACTTC. Amino acid sequence: CSAAQGGGETQYF.

This chain joins TRBV4-2 and TRBJ2-5; 9 bases are a match to TRBD2. There are 18 residues in the CDR3. In germline, CDR1 is LGHNA, CDR2 YNFKEQ. The V and J ends lost 0 bases and 5 bases, in that order; junction bases with no gene match: 13. In nucleotides, the CDR3 is TGTGCCAGCAGCCAAGATCTTGCGGGGGGGGCGCAAGCTGAGACCCAGTACTTC. It specifies CASSQDLAGGAQAETQYF.

The chain is built from TRBV12-3 or TRBV12-4 and TRBJ1-5; weak D call: TRBD1 (6 bases). Trimming took 6 bases from V and 7 from J, leaving 16 bases between them. CDR3 size: 14 residues. The CDR3 is CASRLTGFTQPQHF. CDR3 coding DNA: TGTGCCAGCAGATTGACAGGTTTTACCCAGCCCCAGCATTTT.

The rearrangement joins TRBV5-1 to TRBJ2-3, with 9 bases that match TRBD1. CDR1 and CDR2 (germline): SGHRS, YFSETQ. This CDR3 is built from 12 residues. V lost 2 bases and J lost 9; bases outside the gene matches: 1. The CDR3 DNA sequence: TGCGCCAGCAGCTTCGACAGGGGGACGCAGTATTTT. It specifies CASSFDRGTQYF.

This clonotype showed up just a few times. J is TRBJ2-7 and V is TRBV6-6, with D hard to call. Trimming shortened V by 8 bases and J by 0 bases, and 8 bases separated the two germline ends. In germline, CDR1 is MNHNY, CDR2 SVGAGI (reference sequence). This CDR3 spans 12 amino acids. CDR3 sequence (DNA): TGTGCCAGCGTGGGCGACTCCTACGAGCAGTACTTC. This encodes CASVGDSYEQYF.

This clonotype was counted a single time. The V gene is TRBV7-2, the J gene TRBJ2-5, with D perhaps being TRBD1 or TRBD2 (6 bases each). The CDR3 is 15 residues long. Per the germline V gene, CDR1 is SGHTA and CDR2 is FQGNSA. The germline V and J ends were trimmed by 5 bases and 11 bases, with 24 bases remaining between them. As DNA, the CDR3 is TGTGCCAGCAGCCTTCGGAGGGGGTGGATTGGGGAGCAGTACTTC. Translating gives CASSLRRGWIGEQYF.

This clonotype has a handful of counts. The rearrangement uses TRBV6-5 and TRBJ1-2; 7 nucleotides match TRBD1. Germline CDR1 MNHEY, CDR2 SVGAGI. V shed 4 bases and J 2 bases; nucleotides not matched to a gene: 7. The CDR3 consists of 15 residues. CDR3 region: CASSSRPGQNYGYTF. CDR3 sequence (DNA): TGTGCCAGCAGTTCCAGACCGGGACAGAACTATGGCTACACCTTC.

The CDR3 DNA is TGTGCCAGCAGGTCCGATGGAGACTATGGCTACACCTTC. It encodes CASRSDGDYGYTF. The rearrangement uses TRBV6-6 and TRBJ1-2; D ambiguous. V lost 6 bases and J lost 3, with 11 bases in between. The CDR3 sequence is 13 residues long. Germline-derived CDR1 and CDR2 are MNHNY and SVGAGI (reference sequence).

The chain employs TRBV20-1 and TRBJ2-7; D may be TRBD1 or TRBD2 (5 bases each). The DNA matches TRBJ2-5 better at its end, which makes the J call doubtful. This CDR3 is built from 14 residues. The V gene's germline CDR1 is DFQATT and CDR2 SNEGSKA (reference sequence). CDR3 DNA: TGCAGTACTTTCCCTCCGGGGACCGCAGAGACCCAGTACTTC. Amino acids: CSTFPPGTAETQYF.

The chain couples TRBV10-3 to TRBJ2-5; TRBD1 agrees at 7 bases. V trimming: 7 bases; J trimming: 6 bases; junction bases outside the gene matches: 5. The CDR3 is made up of 12 amino acids. Germline values: CDR1 ENHRY, CDR2 SYGVKD. The CDR3 coding sequence is TGTGCCATCAAAGGGGACAGACAGACCCAGTACTTC. This sequence encodes CAIKGDRQTQYF.

This clonotype was found a few times. The chain links TRBV7-2 to TRBJ2-1; 8 nucleotides match TRBD2. J gave up 3 bases and V 5 bases, and 9 bases lay outside the gene matches. Germline CDR1 and CDR2: SGHTA and FQGNSA. This CDR3 has 16 amino acids. The CDR3 DNA reads as TGTGCCAGCAGCCGAGTCGGCGGGGGGTACTACAATGAGCAGTTCTTC. Its protein is CASSRVGGGYYNEQFF.

The sample holds one count of this clonotype. The chain is built from TRBV27 and TRBJ1-1, with D possibly TRBD1 on 5 matching bases. Trimming took 2 bases from V and 5 from J, leaving 18 bases between them. Germline CDR1 and CDR2: MNHEY and SMNVEV (reference sequence). This CDR3 region has 16 residues. The CDR3 protein is CASSLIGQGGMTEAFF. DNA of the CDR3: TGTGCCAGCAGTTTAATCGGGCAGGGCGGGATGACTGAAGCTTTCTTT.

This clonotype was seen many times. This sequence joins TRBV29-1 and TRBJ2-1; tentative D call: TRBD1 (6 bases). Trimming pared 0 bases from V and 1 base from J, leaving 13 bases between. CDR3 length: 16 amino acids. Germline CDR1 SQVTM, CDR2 ANQGSEA. The chain's CDR3 is CSVEDLNRESYNEQFF. CDR3 in DNA: TGCAGCGTTGAAGATCTGAACAGGGAGTCCTACAATGAGCAGTTCTTC.

This clonotype was found a few times. The chain links TRBV25-1 to TRBJ2-5; a possible D gene is TRBD2 (6 bases). Germline V CDR1 and CDR2: MGHDK, SYGVNS. V was shortened by 4 bases and J by 11 bases, with 17 bases between the two germline ends. The CDR3 spans 13 residues. Written as DNA, the CDR3 is TGTGCCAGCAGTGTCCCCGGGACTTTCCAGCAGTACTTC. It translates to CASSVPGTFQQYF.

The chain links TRBV5-1 to TRBJ2-5; D gene uncertain. Germline V gene sequence: CDR1 SGHRS, CDR2 YFSETQ. With 1 base removed from V and 3 bases from J, the gap between germline ends came to 7 bases. The CDR3 has 13 residues. CDR3 sequence reads: CASSLLLEETQYF. The CDR3 nucleotides are TGCGCCAGCAGCTTGTTGCTGGAAGAGACCCAGTACTTC.

This clonotype was seen a few times. This chain links TRBV4-3 with TRBJ2-7; D is unclear. Germline V gene sequence: CDR1 LGHNA, CDR2 YSLEER. V dropped 0 bases and J dropped 0 bases, with 9 bases sitting between them. There are 15 residues in the CDR3. CDR3 bases: TGCGCCAGCAGCCAAGATAGGTGGAACTCCTACGAGCAGTACTTC. As protein: CASSQDRWNSYEQYF.

This clonotype was recorded a few times. The genes are TRBV6-2 or TRBV6-3 and TRBJ2-3; no reliable D call. The V gene lost 3 bases and the J gene lost 2 bases, with 9 bases spanning the gap. Germline V CDR1 and CDR2: MNHEY, SVGEGT. The CDR3 loop spans 14 amino acids. As DNA, the CDR3 is TGTGCCAGCAGTTATTCGGAGTCCACAGATACGCAGTATTTT. Translation: CASSYSESTDTQYF.

V is TRBV6-5 and J is TRBJ2-4; 12 bases match TRBD1. Looked up from germline, CDR1 is MNHEY and CDR2 is SVGAGI. The ends lost 1 base at V and 1 base at J; junction bases unmatched: 5. The CDR3 loop spans 18 amino acids. The CDR3 protein is CASSYWDRGLGAKNIQYF. CDR3 sequence (DNA): TGTGCCAGCAGTTACTGGGACAGGGGGCTAGGGGCCAAAAACATTCAGTACTTC.

The genes are TRBV7-2 and TRBJ2-2; perhaps TRBD2 as D (6 bases). The CDR3 contains 15 residues. Between the trimmed V and J ends, which lost 1 base and 3 bases, there was a span of 9 bases. The germline V gene encodes CDR1 SGHTA and CDR2 FQGNSA. The CDR3 protein is CASSLVGGYTGELFF. The CDR3 DNA is TGTGCCAGCAGCTTAGTGGGGGGATACACCGGGGAGCTGTTTTTT.

This clonotype was detected only a few times. CDR3 coding DNA: TGTGCCTGGGGGACAGGGCGCGACGAGCAGTACTTC. Residues: CAWGTGRDEQYF. This rearrangement joins TRBV30 to TRBJ2-5, with TRBD1 matching over 9 bases. The J call may be wrong; the DNA end is better matched by TRBJ2-7. Germline V gene sequence: CDR1 GTSNPN, CDR2 SVGIG (reference sequence). This CDR3 has 12 residues.